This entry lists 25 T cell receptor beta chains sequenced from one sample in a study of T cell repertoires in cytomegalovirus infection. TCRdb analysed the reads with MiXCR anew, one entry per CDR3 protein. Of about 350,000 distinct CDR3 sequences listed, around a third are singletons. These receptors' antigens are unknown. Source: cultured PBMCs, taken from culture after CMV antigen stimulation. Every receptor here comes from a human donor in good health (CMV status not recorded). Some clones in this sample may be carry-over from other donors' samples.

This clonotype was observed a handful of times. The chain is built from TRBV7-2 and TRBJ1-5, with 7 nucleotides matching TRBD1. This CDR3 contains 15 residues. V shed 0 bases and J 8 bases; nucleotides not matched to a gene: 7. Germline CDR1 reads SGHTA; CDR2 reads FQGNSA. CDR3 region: CASSLAGQGGEPQHF. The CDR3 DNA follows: TGTGCCAGCAGCTTAGCGGGTCAGGGGGGAGAGCCCCAGCATTTT.

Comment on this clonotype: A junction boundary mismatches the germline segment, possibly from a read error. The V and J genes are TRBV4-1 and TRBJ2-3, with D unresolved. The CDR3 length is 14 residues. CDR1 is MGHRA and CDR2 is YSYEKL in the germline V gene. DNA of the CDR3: TGTGCCAGCAGCCAAGATTATTTTACAGATACGCAGTATTTT. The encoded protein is CASSQDYFTDTQYF.

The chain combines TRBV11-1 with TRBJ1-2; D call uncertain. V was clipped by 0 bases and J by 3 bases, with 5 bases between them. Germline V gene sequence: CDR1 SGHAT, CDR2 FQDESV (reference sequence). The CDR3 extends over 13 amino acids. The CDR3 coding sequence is TGTGCCAGCAGCTTAGCGCTCCACTATGGCTACACCTTC. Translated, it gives CASSLALHYGYTF.

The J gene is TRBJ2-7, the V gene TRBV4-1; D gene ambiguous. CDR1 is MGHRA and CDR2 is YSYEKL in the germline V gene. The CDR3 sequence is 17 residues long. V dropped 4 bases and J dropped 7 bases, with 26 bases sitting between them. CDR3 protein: CASSPPLPRRRLEEQYF. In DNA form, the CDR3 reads TGCGCCAGCAGCCCCCCCCTCCCAAGACGAAGGCTTGAAGAGCAGTACTTC.

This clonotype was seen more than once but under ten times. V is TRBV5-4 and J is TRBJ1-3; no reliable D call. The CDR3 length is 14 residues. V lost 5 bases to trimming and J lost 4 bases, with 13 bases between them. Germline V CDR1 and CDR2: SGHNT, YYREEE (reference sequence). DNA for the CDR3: TGTGCCAGCAGGCCGATGTCGGTCGGAAACACCATATATTTT. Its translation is CASRPMSVGNTIYF.

Here the CDR3 DNA reads TGTGCCAGCAGCTTATCAGGGAATGAAAAACTGTTTTTT. Translated: CASSLSGNEKLFF. The rearrangement joins TRBV7-2 to TRBJ1-4, with D tentatively TRBD1 (5 bases). Germline CDR1 and CDR2: SGHTA and FQGNSA. CDR3 length: 13 residues. Trimming shortened V by 2 bases and J by 5 bases, and 6 bases separated the two germline ends.

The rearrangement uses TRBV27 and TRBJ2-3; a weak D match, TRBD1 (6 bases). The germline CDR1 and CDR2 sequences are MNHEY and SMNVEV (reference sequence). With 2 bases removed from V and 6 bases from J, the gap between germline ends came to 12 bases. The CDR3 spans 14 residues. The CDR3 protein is CASSLVRDMDTQYF. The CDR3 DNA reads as TGTGCCAGCAGTTTAGTCAGGGACATGGATACGCAGTATTTT.

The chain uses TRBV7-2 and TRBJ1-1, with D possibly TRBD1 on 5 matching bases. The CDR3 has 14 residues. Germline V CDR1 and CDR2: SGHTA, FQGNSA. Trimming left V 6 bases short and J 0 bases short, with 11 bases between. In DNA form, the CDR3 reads TGTGCCAGCAGGGAGACAGCAGTGAACACTGAAGCTTTCTTT. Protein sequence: CASRETAVNTEAFF.

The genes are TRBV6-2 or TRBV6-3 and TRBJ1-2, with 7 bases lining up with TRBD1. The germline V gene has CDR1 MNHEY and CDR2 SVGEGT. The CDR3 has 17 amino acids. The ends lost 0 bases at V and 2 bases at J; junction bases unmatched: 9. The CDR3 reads CASSYSAGQAINYGYTF. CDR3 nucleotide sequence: TGTGCCAGCAGTTACTCGGCCGGACAGGCGATCAACTATGGCTACACCTTC.

The DNA of the CDR3 is TGTGCCAGCAGCCGAGAATACGAGCAGTACTTC. This gives the protein CASSREYEQYF. The rearrangement joins TRBV7-2 to TRBJ2-7; D ambiguous. The CDR3 has 11 residues. Trimming took 5 bases from V and 4 from J, leaving 6 bases between them. CDR1 SGHTA and CDR2 FQGNSA come from the germline V gene.

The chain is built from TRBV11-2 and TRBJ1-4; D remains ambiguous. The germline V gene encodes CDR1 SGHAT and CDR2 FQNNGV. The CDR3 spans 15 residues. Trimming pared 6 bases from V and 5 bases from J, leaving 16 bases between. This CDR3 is CASSPSGQRNEKLFF. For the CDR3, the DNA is TGTGCCAGCAGTCCGAGCGGGCAGAGGAATGAAAAACTGTTTTTT.

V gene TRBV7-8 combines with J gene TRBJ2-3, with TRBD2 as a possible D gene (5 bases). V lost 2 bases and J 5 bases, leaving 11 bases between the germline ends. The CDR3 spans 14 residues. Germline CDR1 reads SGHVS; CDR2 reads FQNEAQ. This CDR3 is CASSLWESEDTQYF. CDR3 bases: TGTGCCAGCAGCTTATGGGAGTCAGAAGATACGCAGTATTTT.

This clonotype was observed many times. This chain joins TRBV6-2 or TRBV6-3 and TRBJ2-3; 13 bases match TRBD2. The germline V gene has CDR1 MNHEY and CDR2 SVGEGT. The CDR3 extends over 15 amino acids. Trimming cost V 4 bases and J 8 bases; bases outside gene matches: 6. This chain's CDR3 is CASSSTLAGGPTQYF. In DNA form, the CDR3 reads TGTGCCAGCAGTTCCACACTAGCGGGAGGGCCTACGCAGTATTTT.

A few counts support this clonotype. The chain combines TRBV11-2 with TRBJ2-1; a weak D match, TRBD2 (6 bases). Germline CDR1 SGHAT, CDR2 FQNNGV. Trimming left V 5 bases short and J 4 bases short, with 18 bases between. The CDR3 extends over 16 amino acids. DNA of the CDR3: TGTGCCAGCAGCCGGAATACCCGGGAGTGGTACAATGAGCAGTTCTTC. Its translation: CASSRNTREWYNEQFF.

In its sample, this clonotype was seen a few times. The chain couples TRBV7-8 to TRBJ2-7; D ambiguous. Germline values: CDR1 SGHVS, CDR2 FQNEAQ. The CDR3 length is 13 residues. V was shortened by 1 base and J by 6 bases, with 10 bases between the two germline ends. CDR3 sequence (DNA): TGTGCCAGCAGCTTAGGGACGATAACCGAGCAGTACTTC. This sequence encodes CASSLGTITEQYF.

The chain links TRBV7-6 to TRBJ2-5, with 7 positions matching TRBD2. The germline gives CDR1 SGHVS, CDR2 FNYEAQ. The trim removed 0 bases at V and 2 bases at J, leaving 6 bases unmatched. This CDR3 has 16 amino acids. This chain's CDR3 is CASSLALTSAQETQYF. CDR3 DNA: TGTGCCAGCAGCTTAGCGCTAACTAGCGCACAAGAGACCCAGTACTTC.

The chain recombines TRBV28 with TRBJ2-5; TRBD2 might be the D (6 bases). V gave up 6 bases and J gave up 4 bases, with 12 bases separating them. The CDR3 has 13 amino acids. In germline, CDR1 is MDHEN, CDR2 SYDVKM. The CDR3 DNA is TGTGCCAGCAGACAGTCCGGGGGAGAGACCCAGTACTTC. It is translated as CASRQSGGETQYF.

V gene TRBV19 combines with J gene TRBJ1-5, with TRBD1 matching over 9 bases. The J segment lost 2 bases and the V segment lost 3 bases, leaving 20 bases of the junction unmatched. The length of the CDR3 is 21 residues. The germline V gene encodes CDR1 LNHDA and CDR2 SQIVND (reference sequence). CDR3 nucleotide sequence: TGTGCCAGTAGTATTCGCCACTTCGGGACAGGGTCAAGATACGGCAATCAGCCCCAGCATTTT. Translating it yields CASSIRHFGTGSRYGNQPQHF.

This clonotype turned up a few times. CDR3 sequence reads: CASSLGQGRYNSPLHF. The CDR3 DNA is TGTGCCAGCAGTCTTGGACAGGGGCGCTATAATTCACCCCTCCACTTT. The V call is TRBV7-2, the J call TRBJ1-6; 9 nucleotides agree with TRBD1. The CDR3 sequence is 16 residues long. Germline-derived CDR1 and CDR2 are SGHTA and FQGNSA. V lost 6 bases to trimming and J lost 3 bases; unmatched junction nucleotides: 6.

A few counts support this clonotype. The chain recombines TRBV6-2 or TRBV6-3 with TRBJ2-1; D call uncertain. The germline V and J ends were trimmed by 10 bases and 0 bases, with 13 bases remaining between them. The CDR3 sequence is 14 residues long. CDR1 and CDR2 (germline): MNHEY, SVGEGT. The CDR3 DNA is TGTGCCACAGACCGACCCCGCTCCTACAATGAGCAGTTCTTC. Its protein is CATDRPRSYNEQFF.

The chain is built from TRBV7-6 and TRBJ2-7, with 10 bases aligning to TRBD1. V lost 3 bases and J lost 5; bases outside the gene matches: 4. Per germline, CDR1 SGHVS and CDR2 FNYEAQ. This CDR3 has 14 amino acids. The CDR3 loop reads CASSFAGTGDEQYF. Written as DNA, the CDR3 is TGTGCCAGCAGCTTCGCCGGGACAGGGGACGAGCAGTACTTC.

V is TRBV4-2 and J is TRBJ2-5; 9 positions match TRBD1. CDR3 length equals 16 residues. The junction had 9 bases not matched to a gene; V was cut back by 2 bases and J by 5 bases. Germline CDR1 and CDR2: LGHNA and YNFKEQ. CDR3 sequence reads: CASSQRDRAAAETQYF. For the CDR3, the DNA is TGTGCCAGCAGCCAAAGGGACAGGGCAGCGGCGGAGACCCAGTACTTC.

The CDR3 loop reads CASSLTASDTDTQYF. In nucleotides, the CDR3 is TGTGCCAGCAGCTTAACAGCTAGCGACACAGATACGCAGTATTTT. V usage is TRBV7-2 and J usage is TRBJ2-3; D is perhaps TRBD2 (6 bases). The CDR3 totals 15 residues. V gave up 2 bases and J gave up 2 bases, with 11 bases separating them. Germline V gene sequence: CDR1 SGHTA, CDR2 FQGNSA.

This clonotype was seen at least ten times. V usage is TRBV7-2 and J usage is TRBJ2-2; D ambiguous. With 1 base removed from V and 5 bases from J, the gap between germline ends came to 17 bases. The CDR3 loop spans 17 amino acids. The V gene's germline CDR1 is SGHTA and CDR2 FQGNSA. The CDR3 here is CASSLDVSRVRTGELFF. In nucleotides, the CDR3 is TGTGCCAGCAGCTTAGATGTTTCACGGGTCCGGACCGGGGAGCTGTTTTTT.

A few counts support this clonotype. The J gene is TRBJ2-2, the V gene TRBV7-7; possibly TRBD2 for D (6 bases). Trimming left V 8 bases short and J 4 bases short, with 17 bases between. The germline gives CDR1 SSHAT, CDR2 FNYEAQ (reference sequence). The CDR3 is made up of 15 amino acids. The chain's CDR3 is CASSVGGGGTGELFF. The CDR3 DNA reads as TGTGCCAGCTCCGTGGGGGGAGGAGGCACCGGGGAGCTGTTTTTT.